This TCR beta chain was observed in a study of regulatory T cells in long-lasting Graves disease. Study-wide results and limits: Persistent Graves' patients showed less TCR diversity than newly diagnosed patients showed.

Through Arm-PCR of CDR3 regions and iRepertoire HTBI primers, TCR beta libraries were built. From the multiplex PCR reads, TCRdb called clonotypes with MiXCR, one entry per CDR3 protein. This table has some 450,000 distinct CDR3 sequences, around 20% appearing once. The time point: persistent/refractory GD, antithyroid drugs over 5 years with positive TRAb. Construction of the TCR library relied on RNA isolated from PBMCs. This clonotype showed up many times. What it recognizes is unknown. V was pared by 6 bases and J by 2 bases, with 10 bases between. This CDR3 comprises 13 residues. Germline values: CDR1 MNHNS, CDR2 SASEGT.

The source is a female donor with Graves disease. This specimen was peripheral blood mononuclear cells (PBMCs), taken when the disease was refractory, from a patient treated with antithyroid drugs. The chain joins TRBV6-1 to TRBJ1-1; tentatively, D is TRBD1 (5 bases). CDR3 amino acids: CASRGRVNTEAFF. The CDR3 nucleotides are TGTGCCAGCAGGGGACGAGTAAACACTGAAGCTTTCTTT.